Listed below are T cell receptor beta chains from one sample, sequenced in a study of blood T cell repertoires in COVID-19. Only in-frame clones appear in the TCRdb table, and some are missing; sequencing was by immunoSEQ multiplex PCR. The sample has under 300,000 clones, approximately 88% seen once. Sequencing was performed on peripheral blood. The receptors come from a human donor with COVID-19, enrolled during active disease. The donor label of this sample is uncertain. Each CDR3 is given with its conserved first and last residue. The D gene is left open where the match is weak. Rows may omit the clone size; those that give it use once, few, many or a size class.

NA	few	TRBJ1-2	TRBV5-1	CASSLGTVNYGYTF	TGCGCCAGCAGCTTAGGAACAGTGAACTATGGCTACACCTTC
NA	once	TRBJ1-6	TRBV2	CASSRDSPLHF	TGTGCCAGCAGCCGGGATTCACCCCTCCACTTT
NA	NA	TRBJ2-1	TRBV19	CASSGRGEQFF	TGTGCCAGTAGTGGCAGGGGTGAGCAGTTCTTC
NA	NA	TRBJ1-3	TRBV12-3/TRBV12-4	CASSTGGNTIYF	TGTGCCAGCAGTACAGGGGGAAACACCATATATTTT
TRBD1	NA	TRBJ2-2	TRBV7-9	CASSSPPGGENTGELFF	TGTGCCAGCAGCTCCCCGCCAGGGGGCGAGAACACCGGGGAGCTGTTTTTT
NA	NA	TRBJ1-2	TRBV19	CASSLQQGYYGYTF	TGTGCCAGTAGTCTACAACAGGGCTACTATGGCTACACCTTC
TRBD1	NA	TRBJ2-3	TRBV28	CASRYRIGRGKTDTQYF	TGTGCCAGCAGGTACAGGATAGGCAGGGGGAAGACAGATACGCAGTATTTT
NA	NA	TRBJ1-1	TRBV20-1	CSASSQGYLRPSGTEAFF	TGCAGTGCTAGTAGTCAGGGTTACCTACGCCCCTCGGGCACTGAAGCTTTCTTT
TRBD1	NA	TRBJ1-3	TRBV10-3	CAISGPGQGMSGNTIYF	TGTGCCATCAGTGGGCCGGGACAGGGAATGTCTGGAAACACCATATATTTT
TRBD1	NA	TRBJ1-2	TRBV9	CASSARTDRARYTF	TGTGCCAGCAGCGCCCGTACAGACAGGGCTCGCTACACCTTC
NA	NA	TRBJ2-4	TRBV2	CASSDPFLTGKNIQYF	TGTGCCAGCAGTGACCCTTTCCTGACAGGAAAAAACATTCAGTACTTC
TRBD2	once	TRBJ2-5	TRBV6-2/TRBV6-3	CASSSYRTSGRVGETQYF	TGTGCCAGCAGCTCATATAGGACTAGCGGGAGGGTGGGGGAGACCCAGTACTTC
NA	NA	TRBJ1-2	TRBV3-1/TRBV3-2	CASSPTLTVDGNYGYTF	TGTGCCAGCAGCCCGACCCTTACCGTAGACGGGAACTATGGCTACACCTTC
TRBD1	few	TRBJ1-5	TRBV28	CASSRQGGNQPQHF	TGTGCCAGCAGCCGACAGGGTGGGAATCAGCCCCAGCATTTT
NA	NA	TRBJ2-1	TRBV2	CASSGVLSNLPGYNEQFF	TGTGCCAGCAGTGGAGTATTGAGCAATCTCCCGGGGTACAATGAGCAGTTCTTC
TRBD1	NA	TRBJ2-5	TRBV5-8	CASSSETGGLETQYF	TGTGCCAGCAGCTCGGAGACAGGGGGCTTGGAGACCCAGTACTTC
NA	NA	TRBJ1-5	TRBV5-5	CASSHGPDSFNQPQHF	TGTGCCAGCAGCCATGGACCCGACAGCTTCAATCAGCCCCAGCATTTT
NA	NA	TRBJ1-2	TRBV19	CASSIEFYGYTF	TGTGCCAGTAGTATCGAGTTCTATGGCTACACCTTC
NA	NA	TRBJ1-5	TRBV28	CASSLVGSEGNQPQHF	TGTGCCAGCAGTTTGGTGGGGAGTGAAGGCAATCAGCCCCAGCATTTT
NA	NA	TRBJ1-6	TRBV4-3	CASSQGSGRSGNSPLHF	TGCGCCAGCAGCCAAGGAAGTGGGAGATCGGGTAATTCACCCCTCCACTTT
TRBD2	NA	TRBJ2-2	TRBV5-8	CASSGGTSGRHTGELFF	TGTGCCAGCAGCGGGGGGACTAGCGGGAGGCACACCGGGGAGCTGTTTTTT
NA	NA	TRBJ1-4	TRBV30	CAWSFTSPEAREKLFF	TGTGCCTGGAGTTTCACCAGTCCCGAGGCTCGCGAAAAACTGTTTTTT
NA	NA	TRBJ1-3	TRBV7-7	CASSPDPGNTIYF	TGTGCTAGCAGCCCCGACCCCGGGAACACCATATATTTT
TRBD1	NA	TRBJ2-7	TRBV6-6	CASSPAGTGGEQYF	TGTGCCAGCAGTCCCGCCGGGACAGGGGGCGAGCAGTACTTC
NA	NA	TRBJ2-7	TRBV5-1	CASSSSGSSYEQYF	TGCGCCAGCAGCTCGAGCGGAAGCTCCTACGAGCAGTACTTC
TRBD1	NA	TRBJ2-7	TRBV3-1/TRBV3-2	CASSQARDRAYEQYF	TGTGCCAGCAGCCAAGCCCGGGACAGGGCCTACGAGCAGTACTTC
TRBD1	NA	TRBJ2-5	TRBV19	CASSLNAGTGQETQYF	TGTGCCAGTAGTTTAAACGCCGGGACAGGGCAAGAGACCCAGTACTTC
TRBD1	few	TRBJ1-4	TRBV7-8	CASSRTTRGTGFEKLFF	TGTGCCAGCAGCCGAACGACCAGGGGGACAGGTTTTGAAAAACTGTTTTTT
NA	NA	TRBJ2-1	TRBV11-2	CASSLGLRYNEQFF	TGTGCCAGCAGCTTAGGACTGCGTTACAATGAGCAGTTCTTC
NA	NA	TRBJ2-3	TRBV3-1/TRBV3-2	CASSSLGIYTDTQYF	TGTGCCAGCAGCTCCCTGGGCATCTACACAGATACGCAGTATTTT
NA	NA	TRBJ1-1	TRBV27	CASSLSNPWGGSTEAFF	TGTGCCAGCAGTTTATCGAATCCTTGGGGAGGAAGCACTGAAGCTTTCTTT
NA	NA	TRBJ1-1	TRBV7-9	CASSSLGLRGTEAFF	TGTGCCAGCAGCTCCTTGGGGCTTCGTGGGACTGAAGCTTTCTTT
TRBD2	NA	TRBJ2-1	TRBV9	CASSVAVSGRGSYNEQFF	TGTGCCAGCAGCGTAGCTGTGAGTGGGAGGGGCTCCTACAATGAGCAGTTCTTC
NA	NA	TRBJ2-7	TRBV28	CASSLPRQGMAPREQYF	TGTGCCAGCAGTTTGCCCCGCCAGGGGATGGCCCCCCGGGAGCAGTACTTC
TRBD1	NA	TRBJ2-1	TRBV6-5	CASSRVGTGGNEQFF	TGTGCCAGCAGTCGTGTAGGGACAGGGGGAAATGAGCAGTTCTTC
NA	NA	TRBJ2-7	TRBV5-1	CASSVLQGSYEQYF	TGCGCCAGCAGCGTTCTACAGGGCTCCTACGAGCAGTACTTC
NA	NA	TRBJ1-3	TRBV6-4	CASSDGPGNTIYF	TGTGCCAGCAGTGACGGCCCGGGAAACACCATATATTTT
NA	NA	TRBJ1-1	TRBV19	CASRWYSTEAFF	TGTGCCAGTAGATGGTACAGCACTGAAGCTTTCTTT
NA	NA	TRBJ2-3	TRBV7-2	CASSLLQSTDTQYF	TGTGCCAGCAGCTTACTGCAGAGCACAGATACGCAGTATTTT
NA	once	TRBJ1-3	TRBV5-1	CASSLGPSGNTIYF	TGCGCCAGCAGCTTGGGGCCCTCTGGAAACACCATATATTTT
TRBD2	NA	TRBJ2-5	TRBV18	CASSPRTSGSPETQYF	TGTGCCAGCTCACCGCGGACTAGCGGGAGCCCAGAGACCCAGTACTTC
NA	NA	TRBJ2-2	TRBV4-1	CASSQGPAGSNTGELFF	TGCGCCAGCAGCCAAGGTCCGGCAGGTTCGAACACCGGGGAGCTGTTTTTT
NA	NA	TRBJ2-1	TRBV6-4	CASSERGTGRYNEQFF	TGTGCCAGCAGTGAACGGGGGACTGGAAGGTACAATGAGCAGTTCTTC
NA	NA	TRBJ1-5	TRBV7-2	CASSLDYNQPQHF	TGTGCCAGCAGCTTAGACTACAATCAGCCCCAGCATTTT
TRBD2	few	TRBJ2-7	TRBV29-1	CSVVPSGDEQYF	TGCAGCGTTGTGCCTAGCGGGGACGAGCAGTACTTC
NA	NA	TRBJ1-1	TRBV5-1	CASSLELRTEAFF	TGCGCCAGCAGCTTGGAGTTGAGGACTGAAGCTTTCTTT
TRBD1	NA	TRBJ1-5	TRBV19	CASSSQFGQGLNQPQHF	TGTGCCAGTAGTAGTCAATTCGGACAGGGGCTAAATCAGCCCCAGCATTTT
TRBD2	NA	TRBJ2-5	TRBV30	CGGTSGRALETQYF	TGTGGAGGGACTAGCGGGAGAGCGTTAGAGACCCAGTACTTC
TRBD1	NA	TRBJ2-1	TRBV7-2	CASSLDRVGNEQFF	TGTGCCAGCAGCTTGGACAGGGTGGGTAATGAGCAGTTCTTC
NA	NA	TRBJ2-7	TRBV10-3	CAISDSGMPTYEQYF	TGTGCCATCAGTGATTCCGGGATGCCCACCTACGAGCAGTACTTC
NA	once	TRBJ2-3	TRBV28	CASRWGRGTDTQYF	TGTGCCAGCCGGTGGGGCCGGGGCACAGATACGCAGTATTTT
NA	once	TRBJ2-6	TRBV19	CASSIQDSGANVLTF	TGTGCCAGTAGTATTCAGGACTCTGGGGCCAACGTCCTGACTTTC
NA	NA	TRBJ1-1	TRBV5-1	CASSLRVGQGGEAFF	TGCGCCAGCAGCTTGAGGGTTGGGCAGGGTGGTGAAGCTTTCTTT
TRBD2	NA	TRBJ2-5	TRBV7-6	CASSPGPGGIQETQYF	TGTGCCAGCAGCCCGGGGCCGGGGGGAATCCAAGAGACCCAGTACTTC
TRBD1	NA	TRBJ2-3	TRBV5-4	CASSLSQGWLRPDTQYF	TGTGCCAGCAGCTTATCACAGGGGTGGCTTCGGCCAGATACGCAGTATTTT